Listed below are T cell receptor beta chains from one sample, sequenced in a study of breast tumors, draining lymph nodes, adjacent tissues. MiXCR, applied by TCRdb to the multiplex PCR reads, yields one record per CDR3 protein. The sample contains some 140,000 distinct CDR3 sequences, 21% of which appear only once. Sequences were obtained from axillary lymph node tissue. The receptor source for this set is a female donor with breast cancer. Some clones in this sample may be carry-over from other donors' samples. CDR3s include the opening cysteine and the closing phenylalanine or tryptophan. A D gene is named only where the DNA matches it firmly. Clone size is not always given. Where it is, it says once, few, many or a class for expanded clones.

V gene	clone size	D gene	J gene	CDR3 length	CDR3 protein	CDR3 DNA
TRBV28	many	TRBD1	TRBJ1-2	14	CASRLPGTGGGYTF	TGTGCCAGCAGGCTCCCCGGGACAGGGGGCGGCTACACCTTC
TRBV14	many	NA	TRBJ2-7	15	CASSRERARGGEQYF	TGTGCCAGCAGCCGGGAGAGGGCCAGAGGGGGCGAGCAGTACTTC
TRBV18	many	TRBD1	TRBJ2-5	16	CASSRPTTQGGETQYF	TGTGCCAGCTCACGACCTACAACACAGGGGGGAGAGACCCAGTACTTC
TRBV14	NA	TRBD2	TRBJ2-7	15	CASSRGTSGPYERYF	TGTGCCAGCAGCCGTGGGACTAGCGGACCCTACGAGCGGTACTTC
TRBV6-5	NA	TRBD1	TRBJ2-7	14	CASSPGTGAREQYF	TGTGCCAGCAGCCCCGGGACAGGGGCACGAGAGCAGTACTTC
TRBV6-1	many	TRBD2	TRBJ2-3	13	CASERTRGNTQYF	TGTGCCAGCGAGAGGACTAGGGGTAATACGCAGTATTTT
TRBV10-1	many	NA	TRBJ1-5	12	CASSESNQPQHF	TGCGCCAGCAGTGAAAGCAATCAGCCCCAGCATTTT
TRBV19	NA	NA	TRBJ1-5	15	CASSLATGGGQPQHF	TGTGCCAGTAGTCTAGCGACGGGGGGTGGCCAGCCCCAGCATTTT
TRBV5-1	many	TRBD1	TRBJ1-3	13	CASMGQAGNTIYF	TGCGCCAGCATGGGACAGGCTGGAAACACCATATATTTT
TRBV7-9	many	NA	TRBJ1-2	13	CASSPVGIYGYTF	TGTGCCAGCAGCCCCGTAGGGATCTATGGCTACACCTTC
TRBV29-1	many	NA	TRBJ2-2	13	CSVEVVSAGELFF	TGCAGCGTTGAAGTTGTTAGTGCCGGGGAGCTGTTTTTT
TRBV11-2	many	TRBD1	TRBJ2-3	13	CASSSDTGQGFYF	TGTGCCAGCAGCTCAGATACGGGACAGGGGTTTTATTTT
TRBV16	many	NA	TRBJ2-1	13	CASSQYQNYEQFF	TGTGCCAGCAGCCAATATCAGAACTATGAGCAGTTCTTC
TRBV28	NA	NA	TRBJ1-2	14	CASRPGWASYGYTF	TGTGCCAGCAGGCCGGGATGGGCTAGCTATGGCTACACCTTC
TRBV27	many	NA	TRBJ2-7	12	CASSWDGYEQYF	TGTGCCAGCAGTTGGGACGGCTACGAGCAGTACTTC
TRBV24-1	many	NA	TRBJ1-2	13	CATRGGEEYGYTF	TGTGCCACCAGGGGAGGGGAGGAATATGGCTACACCTTC
TRBV2	many	NA	TRBJ1-2	14	CASSEVDARSGYTF	TGTGCCAGCAGTGAAGTCGACGCCCGGTCTGGCTACACCTTC
TRBV7-8	many	TRBD2	TRBJ2-2	18	CASSSGTSQVPGSGELFF	TGTGCCAGCAGCTCTGGGACTAGTCAGGTCCCAGGGTCCGGGGAGCTGTTTTTT
TRBV29-1	many	TRBD2	TRBJ2-5	15	CSADWGTSESETQYF	TGCAGCGCCGACTGGGGGACTAGCGAATCCGAGACCCAGTACTTC
TRBV20-1	many	NA	TRBJ2-5	13	CSARDPRPKTQYF	TGCAGTGCTAGAGATCCCCGCCCGAAGACCCAGTACTTC
TRBV5-1	many	TRBD2	TRBJ2-5	18	CASSRGLAGTLYQETQYF	TGCGCCAGCAGCCGCGGGCTAGCGGGGACCCTGTACCAAGAGACCCAGTACTTC
TRBV20-1	many	TRBD2	TRBJ2-1	14	CSARDRLAGIEQFF	TGCAGTGCTAGAGACCGACTAGCGGGAATCGAGCAGTTCTTC
TRBV30	many	TRBD2	TRBJ2-3	13	CAQSGGRTDTQYF	TGTGCCCAGAGCGGCGGGAGAACAGATACGCAGTATTTT
TRBV10-3	many	NA	TRBJ2-2	13	CAIRGADTGELFF	TGTGCCATCAGGGGAGCTGATACCGGGGAGCTGTTTTTT
TRBV6-2/TRBV6-3	many	NA	TRBJ2-7	17	CASRRSGKVAEIYEQYF	TGTGCCAGCAGAAGATCAGGGAAGGTAGCGGAGATCTACGAGCAGTACTTC
TRBV12-3/TRBV12-4	many	TRBD1	TRBJ2-3	13	CASGVPGQGAQYF	TGTGCCAGCGGGGTACCAGGACAGGGCGCGCAGTATTTT
TRBV7-9	many	TRBD1	TRBJ2-7	14	CASSYPGQGAEQYF	TGTGCCAGCAGCTACCCGGGACAGGGAGCCGAGCAGTACTTC
TRBV12-3/TRBV12-4	many	NA	TRBJ1-2	13	CASSLALGGGYTF	TGTGCCAGCAGTTTAGCGCTGGGGGGTGGCTACACCTTC
TRBV7-2	many	NA	TRBJ2-7	18	CASSSSPQGGRSSYEQYF	TGTGCCAGCAGCTCAAGCCCCCAGGGGGGGAGGAGCTCCTACGAGCAGTACTTC
TRBV6-5	NA	TRBD2	TRBJ2-1	16	CASSLKSTSGVDGQFF	TGTGCCAGCAGTCTAAAGTCTACTAGCGGGGTGGATGGGCAGTTCTTC
TRBV12-3/TRBV12-4	many	NA	TRBJ2-3	15	CASSLEGTRSDTQYF	TGTGCCAGCAGTTTGGAGGGGACGAGGTCAGATACGCAGTATTTT
TRBV20-1	many	NA	TRBJ1-6	16	CSARVGGNSYNSPLHF	TGCAGTGCTCGCGTCGGTGGGAACTCCTATAATTCACCCCTCCACTTT
TRBV19	many	NA	TRBJ2-1	15	CASNPGTSRPGEQFF	TGTGCCAGTAATCCGGGCACCTCACGTCCCGGGGAGCAGTTCTTC
TRBV6-2/TRBV6-3	many	TRBD2	TRBJ2-3	16	CASSPFTSGITDTQYF	TGTGCCAGCAGTCCGTTTACTAGCGGGATCACAGATACGCAGTATTTT
TRBV5-1	many	TRBD2	TRBJ2-1	16	CASSLGDSGSYNEQFF	TGCGCCAGCAGCCTGGGAGACAGCGGGAGCTACAATGAGCAGTTCTTC
TRBV6-6	many	TRBD2	TRBJ2-1	17	CASSYSSGRGSYNEQFF	TGTGCCAGCAGTTACTCGAGCGGGAGGGGCTCCTACAATGAGCAGTTCTTC
TRBV30	many	NA	TRBJ1-2	14	CAWSVLQGEYGYTF	TGTGCCTGGAGTGTACTACAGGGCGAGTATGGCTACACCTTC
TRBV13	many	NA	TRBJ2-1	15	CASSSDGFNGNEQFF	TGTGCCAGCAGCTCCGACGGATTTAATGGGAATGAGCAGTTCTTC
TRBV20-1	many	TRBD2	TRBJ2-1	14	CSAREPLAGTVQFF	TGCAGTGCTAGAGAACCGCTAGCGGGGACCGTGCAGTTCTTC
TRBV10-1	many	NA	TRBJ2-5	16	CASSESDDDPPETQYF	TGCGCCAGCAGTGAGAGCGATGACGACCCGCCAGAGACCCAGTACTTC
TRBV20-1	NA	NA	TRBJ2-7	13	CSVVRETSYEQYF	TGCAGCGTAGTTAGAGAGACTTCCTACGAGCAGTACTTC
TRBV5-5	many	NA	TRBJ2-7	12	CASSPGLYEQYF	TGTGCCAGCAGTCCCGGACTCTACGAGCAGTACTTC
TRBV3-1	NA	NA	TRBJ2-2	15	CASSQTGSGTGELFF	TGTGCCAGCAGCCAAACAGGGTCGGGCACCGGGGAGCTGTTTTTT
TRBV7-9	many	NA	TRBJ1-2	15	CASATGGGSRYGYTF	TGTGCCAGCGCGACTGGCGGCGGGTCACGCTATGGCTACACCTTC
TRBV2	many	TRBD1	TRBJ1-2	15	CASSEASGQDYGYTF	TGTGCCAGCAGTGAAGCCTCGGGACAGGACTATGGCTACACCTTC